A selection of T cell receptor beta chains follows, all from one sample in a study of TIL therapy for anti-PD-1-resistant metastatic lung cancer. TCRdb keeps only in-frame clones here, not all; method: immunoSEQ multiplex PCR. The sample carries 45,000 to 60,000 clones, less than 80% recorded once. The sequencing here drew on blood, taken at baseline. Receptor source: a woman aged 30 to 85 with non-small cell lung cancer. CDR3s leave out the opening cysteine and the closing phenylalanine or tryptophan.

j_gene	v_gene	CDR3aa
TRBJ2-2	TRBV11-2	ASNPRTSAYTGELF
TRBJ2-1	TRBV11-3	ASSPGNPNNEQF
TRBJ1-2	TRBV11-2	ASSSSDYGYT
TRBJ2-1	TRBV19	ASSINLLNYNEQF
TRBJ2-7	TRBV9	ASSVVGGATHEQY
TRBJ2-3	TRBV10-1	ASSSQGTDTQY
TRBJ2-3	TRBV6-4	ASSVQGFATDTQY
TRBJ2-7	TRBV9	ASSVVPDPGQGPYEQY
TRBJ2-2	TRBV7-2	ASSWLGPNTGELF
TRBJ1-1	TRBV7-9	ASSLGNENTEAF
TRBJ1-1	TRBV7-8	ASSSRTGFEAF
TRBJ1-6	TRBV7-2	ASSVRLGATYNSPLH
TRBJ2-3	TRBV7-8	ASSSFQGMGTDTQY
TRBJ2-5	TRBV5-1	ASSLEPDQETQY
TRBJ2-5	TRBV11-2	ASSSPRGRSETQY
TRBJ2-7	TRBV19	ASSPWSSYEQY
TRBJ1-4	TRBV13	ASSRNTVGNEKLF
TRBJ1-2	TRBV4-3	ASSQRTGGYGYT
TRBJ2-1	TRBV27	ASSLAGGGYNEQF
TRBJ2-7	TRBV4-1	ASSQDRTSGRDYEQY
TRBJ2-5	TRBV2	ASSVQTQY
TRBJ1-2	TRBV10-3	ATTDPTSYGYT
TRBJ1-1	TRBV6-1	ASSDLSGVEGLNTEAF
TRBJ1-2	TRBV6-1	ASSPLGGTYGYT
TRBJ1-2	TRBV28	ASSLPSGGASGYT
TRBJ2-3	TRBV15	ATSRNRQQY
TRBJ1-1	TRBV14	ASSQDLGQGNTEAF
TRBJ1-4	TRBV7-7	ASSRTDNEKLF
TRBJ2-1	TRBV2	ASSEVPNRALYNEQF